These 17 T cell receptor beta chains were all obtained from the same sample, sequenced in a study of tumor and adjacent non-tumor tissue in lung cancer. No cell sorting was done before RNA was extracted from the tissue. TCRbeta libraries were built with three rounds of nested PCR, modified from ARM-PCR. TCRdb re-called the multiplex PCR reads with MiXCR, one entry per CDR3 protein. This table holds more than 85,000 distinct CDR3 sequences, approximately 80% found once. The sequencing sample was made of lung tumor tissue. Receptors were obtained from a man in his 70s with non-small cell lung cancer.

A note on this clonotype: The junction shows a germline mismatch at one end, possibly a read error. The J gene is TRBJ2-5, the V gene TRBV11-2; D not resolved. The CDR3 is 14 amino acids. Germline-derived CDR1 and CDR2 are SGHAT and FQNNGV. The chain's CDR3 is CASSQPSGKETQYF. Written as DNA, the CDR3 is TGCGCCAGCAGCCAACCGAGTGGGAAAGAGACCCAATACTTC.

About this clonotype: A read error may account for a junction end that differs from germline. The chain recombines TRBV6-2 or TRBV6-3 with TRBJ2-2; perhaps TRBD2 as D (5 bases). Germline CDR1 MNHEY, CDR2 SVGEGT. This CDR3 region has 17 residues. CDR3 in DNA: TGTGCCAGCAATTACCCAATAGGGCCCACTCTGGCCGGGGAACTGTTTTTT. This codes for CASNYPIGPTLAGELFF.

The chain is built from TRBV11-2 and TRBJ2-7, with a possible D match to TRBD1 (5 bases). With 10 bases removed from V and 2 bases from J, the gap between germline ends came to 21 bases. The germline V gene encodes CDR1 SGHAT and CDR2 FQNNGV. The length of the CDR3 is 15 residues. CDR3 region: CAIRLDHGAPYEQYF. DNA of the CDR3: TGTGCCATCCGCTTAGATCATGGGGCCCCCTACGAGCAGTACTTC.

The V gene is TRBV5-4, the J gene TRBJ1-5; possibly TRBD1 for D (5 bases). The CDR3 is 14 amino acids. Per the germline V gene, CDR1 is SGHNT and CDR2 is YYREEE (reference sequence). V gave up 7 bases and J gave up 3 bases, with 14 bases separating them. As DNA, the CDR3 is TGTGCCAGCTGCGTGCAGGGCCACAATCAGCCCCAGCATTTT. Translation: CASCVQGHNQPQHF.

V and J are TRBV30 and TRBJ1-1, with D uncertain. CDR1 and CDR2 (germline): GTSNPN, SVGIG (reference sequence). The length of the CDR3 is 12 residues. The CDR3: CSWSLMNTEAFF. CDR3 nucleotides: TGTAGCTGGAGTCTAATGAACACTGAAGCTTTCTTT.

This sequence joins TRBV12-3 or TRBV12-4 and TRBJ1-6; no firm D call. Trimming removed 0 bases from V and 6 bases from J, with 9 bases in between. The CDR3 runs 15 residues. The CDR3 nucleotides read TGTGCCAGCAGTTTAGCGCGGGCAGCTAATTCACCCCTCCACTTT. Its translation: CASSLARAANSPLHF.

With regard to this clonotype: At one of its ends the junction is not consistent with the germline gene, which may arise from a read error. The chain recombines TRBV4-3 with TRBJ2-1; 8 nucleotides align to TRBD2. The germline V gene has CDR1 LGHNA and CDR2 YSLEER. The length of the CDR3 is 17 residues. The CDR3 nucleotides are TGCGGCAGCAGGCAAGACCCAGCGGGAGCTGAATACTATGAGCAGTTCTTC. Amino acid sequence: CGSRQDPAGAEYYEQFF.

This rearrangement joins TRBV6-1 to TRBJ1-3; D is unresolved. This CDR3 region has 11 residues. V was trimmed by 0 bases and J by 12 bases, leaving 6 bases between them. Germline lookup yields CDR1 MNHNS and CDR2 SASEGT. For the CDR3, the DNA is TGTGCCAGCAGTGAAGCGTCTAACATATATTTT. Its protein is CASSEASNIYF.

Comments on this clonotype: Sequence at one end of the junction differs from germline and may be a read error. V and J are TRBV6-5 and TRBJ2-3; D is perhaps TRBD2 (5 bases). The CDR3 extends over 13 amino acids. Germline V gene sequence: CDR1 MNHEY, CDR2 SVGAGI. The CDR3 DNA reads as TGTGCCAACAGTTACTCAGAAGGAGGTACGCAGTATTTT. This codes for CANSYSEGGTQYF.

The chain recombines TRBV12-5 with TRBJ2-1; D is uncertain. The V and J ends lost 10 bases and 7 bases respectively, with 14 bases between them. CDR1 is LGHNT and CDR2 is FRNRAP in the germline V gene. The CDR3 has 12 amino acids. In DNA form, the CDR3 reads TGTGCTACTGGATTGACGTATAATGAGCAGTTCTTC. Protein product: CATGLTYNEQFF.

Of note for this clonotype: This may be a read error, as it is one base from a much larger clone. The J gene is TRBJ1-2, the V gene TRBV28; perhaps TRBD1 as D (6 bases). Trimming pared 5 bases from V and 1 base from J, leaving 17 bases between. This CDR3 is 16 amino acids long. The germline gives CDR1 MDHEN, CDR2 SYDVKM. CDR3: CASSPDTGSHNYGYTF. The DNA for the CDR3 is TGTGCCAGCAGTCCGGATACAGGGTCTCATAACTATGGCTACACCTTC.

About this clonotype itself: One end of the junction varies from germline; a read error may be responsible. CDR3 amino acids: CARSPRQGNIGELFF. Here the CDR3 DNA reads TGTGCCAGGAGCCCGCGACAGGGCAACATCGGGGAACTGTTTTTT. This chain joins TRBV11-2 and TRBJ2-2; TRBD1 agrees at 7 bases. Germline V gives CDR1 SGHAT, CDR2 FQNNGV. This CDR3 comprises 15 residues.

With respect to this clonotype: Compared with germline, one end of the junction differs, possibly owing to a read error. The CDR3 reads CAGSESRDQSYGYSF. The CDR3 DNA follows: TGCGCCGGCAGTGAGTCGAGGGATCAGAGCTATGGCTACAGCTTC. The V gene is TRBV10-2, the J gene TRBJ1-2; unclear D gene. The CDR3 consists of 15 residues. CDR1 and CDR2 (germline): WSHSY, SAAADI.

Comment on this clonotype: Its ends do not fully match the called genes, so a read error is possible. The chain has TRBV14 and TRBJ1-5; TRBD1 is a possible D gene (5 bases). The CDR3 consists of 16 residues. From germline, CDR1 is SGHDN and CDR2 FVKESK. The DNA of the CDR3 is TGTACCAGCAGCCCCGGGGGTAGCGGGGAAAGAGAGCCCCACCATTTT. Its protein product is CTSSPGGSGEREPHHF.

As regards this clonotype: This is likely a read error, given that the CDR3 carries no conserved phenylalanine or tryptophan at its end. The limits of the CDR3 on the DNA are not certain, so only TCRdb's listed CDR3 is given. This CDR3 is CASSHLTGENTINL. The V gene is TRBV4-1, the J gene TRBJ1-3; the table's D call, TRBD1, has no DNA check behind it. Per the germline V gene, CDR1 is MGHRA and CDR2 is YSYEKL. The length of the CDR3 is 14 amino acids, counting both ends.

The chain combines TRBV11-2 with TRBJ2-1; D gene unclear. Per germline, CDR1 SGHAT and CDR2 FQNNGV. Trimming pared 3 bases from V and 6 bases from J, leaving 9 bases between. The length of the CDR3 is 13 residues. CDR3 coding DNA: TGTGCCAGCAGCTTTCAGTCGGCCAATGAGCAGTTCTTC. Protein sequence: CASSFQSANEQFF.

Concerning this clonotype itself: This may be a read error: a much more frequent sequence differs by one nucleotide. This rearrangement joins TRBV5-1 to TRBJ1-6; no reliable D call. Germline V gene data show CDR1 as SGHRS and CDR2 as YFSETQ. Between the trimmed V and J ends, which lost 7 bases and 7 bases, there was a span of 15 bases. The CDR3 covers 14 residues. CDR3: CASGSETTNSPLHF. DNA of the CDR3: TGCGCCAGCGGATCCGAGACTACGAATTCACCCCTCCACTTT.